This passage covers 14 T cell receptor beta chains from one sample sequenced in a study of regulatory dendritic cells for organ transplantation. The table came from immunoSEQ multiplex PCR; TCRdb's copy has only in-frame clones and leaves some out. The sample carries 10,000 to 15,000 clones, 85% to 90% recorded once. No antigen has been identified for these receptors. Allogeneic regulatory or mature dendritic cells were co-cultured for 5 days with CFSE-labeled sorted T cells at 1:10. Sequences were obtained from naive CD8+ T cells from blood cultured with regulatory dendritic cells. The subset is: CD45RA+ naive T cells. These TCRs come from a human donor in good health.

This chain connects TRBV1 to TRBJ1-1; the table's D call TRBD1 went unverified against the DNA. TRBV1 is deemed a pseudogene. The length of the CDR3 is 15 residues. The DNA of the CDR3 is TGCACCAGCAGCCTAACCCTAACAGAGAACACTGAAGCTTTCTTT. Protein: CTSSLTLTENTEAFF.

The genes are TRBV4-3 and TRBJ2-7; TRBD2 is a possible D gene (5 bases). Deletions cut 1 base from V and 7 bases from J, with 17 bases between. The CDR3 contains 15 residues. Germline lookup yields CDR1 LGHNA and CDR2 YSLEER. The CDR3: CASSQGRRSTLEQYF. The DNA for the CDR3 is TGCGCCAGCAGCCAAGGAAGGAGGAGCACTTTAGAGCAGTACTTC.

This chain connects TRBV13 to TRBJ2-3; 8 bases map to TRBD2. This CDR3 has 15 amino acids. Germline V gene lookup returns CDR1 PRHDT and CDR2 FYEKMQ (reference sequence). V was clipped by 7 bases and J by 4 bases; unmatched bases: 10. This CDR3 reads CASNSGGDHPDTQYF. CDR3 coding DNA: TGTGCCAGCAACTCCGGGGGGGACCACCCAGATACGCAGTATTTT.

The V call is TRBV13, the J call TRBJ2-7, with 7 bases that match TRBD2. Germline V CDR1 and CDR2: PRHDT, FYEKMQ (reference sequence). This CDR3 is built from 16 residues. The V gene end was trimmed by 5 bases and the J gene end by 6 bases; junction bases not matched to a gene: 16. CDR3 DNA sequence: TGTGCCAGCAGCCGAAGCAGCCCGTCACTAGCGTCCGAGCAGTACTTC. As protein: CASSRSSPSLASEQYF.

V gene TRBV4-1 combines with J gene TRBJ2-7, with 12 bases matching TRBD2. CDR1 is MGHRA and CDR2 is YSYEKL in the germline V gene. The CDR3 loop spans 15 amino acids. Trimming cost V 1 base and J 4 bases; bases outside gene matches: 2. For the CDR3, the DNA is TGCGCCAGCAGCCAAGGGACTAGCGGGACTTACGAGCAGTACTTC. It codes for CASSQGTSGTYEQYF.

This clone was picked up a small number of times. This chain joins TRBV5-4 and TRBJ1-5, with D hard to call. Deletions cut 4 bases from V and 4 bases from J, with 9 bases between. Germline values: CDR1 SGHNT, CDR2 YYREEE (reference sequence). The CDR3 length is 13 residues. The CDR3 sequence: CASSPEENQPQHF. Written as DNA, the CDR3 is TGTGCCAGCAGCCCGGAGGAGAATCAGCCCCAGCATTTT.

The chain employs TRBV13 and TRBJ2-7; D perhaps matches TRBD1 (6 bases). The CDR3 is 13 residues long. Germline assignment: CDR1 PRHDT and CDR2 FYEKMQ (reference sequence). V gave up 5 bases and J gave up 5 bases, with 13 bases separating them. Here the CDR3 DNA reads TGTGCCAGCAGCCCACAGGGTAGCGACGAGCAGTACTTC. Its protein product is CASSPQGSDEQYF.

This clone was seen just once. The CDR3 protein is CASSPAGELFF. The CDR3 DNA sequence: TGTGCCAGCAGCCCCGCCGGGGAGCTGTTTTTT. V usage is TRBV7-8 and J usage is TRBJ2-2; no firm D call. CDR3 size: 11 residues. Germline values: CDR1 SGHVS, CDR2 FQNEAQ. Deletions cut 5 bases from V and 6 bases from J, with 4 bases between. The complete variable domain, with remaining parts taken from reference TRBV7-8 and TRBJ2-2, reads GAGVSQSPRYKVAKRGQDVALRCDPISGHVSLFWYQQALGQGPEFLTYFQNEAQLDKSGLPSDRFFAERPEGSVSTLKIQRTQQEDSAVYLCASSPAGELFFGEGSRLTVL.

V is TRBV13 and J is TRBJ2-7; TRBD1 aligns across 8 bases. The J segment lost 0 bases and the V segment lost 2 bases, leaving 6 bases of the junction unmatched. CDR1 is PRHDT and CDR2 is FYEKMQ in the germline V gene (reference sequence). CDR3 size: 16 residues. CDR3 sequence (DNA): TGTGCCAGCAGCTTACAGACAGGGGTTCGCTCCTACGAGCAGTACTTC. This sequence encodes CASSLQTGVRSYEQYF.

The rearrangement joins TRBV28 to TRBJ2-2; possibly TRBD2 for D (6 bases). Germline lookup yields CDR1 MDHEN and CDR2 SYDVKM. The CDR3 contains 16 residues. Trimming cost V 7 bases and J 1 base, with 16 bases left between them. CDR3 residues: CASNQLRGWNTGELFF. The CDR3 DNA is TGTGCCAGCAATCAACTACGGGGGTGGAACACCGGGGAGCTGTTTTTT.

This chain uses TRBV5-4 with TRBJ2-1; TRBD2 matches 7 bases. Germline V lookup: CDR1 SGHNT, CDR2 YYREEE (reference sequence). This CDR3 has 19 amino acids. V lost 3 bases, J lost 7 bases, and 22 bases stayed unmatched. The CDR3 spells CASSYLGTTSTGVGNEQFF. CDR3 nucleotide sequence: TGTGCCAGCAGCTATCTCGGGACTACCTCTACGGGAGTGGGTAATGAGCAGTTCTTC.

The chain recombines TRBV25-1 with TRBJ2-1; perhaps TRBD2 as D (6 bases). Between the trimmed V and J ends, which lost 3 bases and 12 bases, there was a span of 24 bases. The CDR3 has 16 residues. Germline lookup yields CDR1 MGHDK and CDR2 SYGVNS. The CDR3 here is CASSDPGTQSRFGQFF. CDR3 coding DNA: TGTGCCAGCAGTGACCCTGGGACTCAGAGTCGATTCGGGCAGTTCTTC.

The CDR3 coding sequence is TGTGCCAGCAGTTTATTGTCCCCGGGAGAGTATAGCAATCAGCCCCAGCATTTT. It translates to CASSLLSPGEYSNQPQHF. This rearrangement joins TRBV27 to TRBJ1-5, with no clear D. V was trimmed by 1 base and J by 0 bases, leaving 16 bases between them. CDR3 length: 18 amino acids. The germline V gene has CDR1 MNHEY and CDR2 SMNVEV (reference sequence).

The V gene is TRBV4-3, the J gene TRBJ1-1; D ambiguous. V was pared by 4 bases and J by 0 bases, with 9 bases between. CDR1 LGHNA and CDR2 YSLEER come from the germline V gene. This CDR3 spans 14 amino acids. The CDR3: CASSLDGVNTEAFF. CDR3 DNA: TGCGCCAGCAGCCTTGACGGGGTGAACACTGAAGCTTTCTTT.